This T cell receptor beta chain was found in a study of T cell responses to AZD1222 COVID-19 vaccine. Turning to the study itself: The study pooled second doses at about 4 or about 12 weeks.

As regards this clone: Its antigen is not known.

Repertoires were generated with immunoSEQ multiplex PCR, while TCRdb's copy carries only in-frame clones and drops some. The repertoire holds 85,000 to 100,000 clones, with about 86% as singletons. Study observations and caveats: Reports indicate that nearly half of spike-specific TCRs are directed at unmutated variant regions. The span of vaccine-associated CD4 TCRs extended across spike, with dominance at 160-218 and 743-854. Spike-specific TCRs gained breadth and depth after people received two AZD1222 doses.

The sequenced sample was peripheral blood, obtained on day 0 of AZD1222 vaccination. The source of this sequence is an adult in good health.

The CDR3 DNA sequence: TGTGCCAGCAGTCCCCTTTGGGAAAGCAATCAGCCCCAGCATTTT. Translated: CASSPLWESNQPQHF. V is TRBV27 and J is TRBJ1-5; D gene uncertain. Per the germline V gene, CDR1 is MNHEY and CDR2 is SMNVEV (reference sequence). The CDR3 loop spans 15 amino acids. The V end lost 5 bases, the J end lost 1 base, and 12 bases lay between the germline ends.